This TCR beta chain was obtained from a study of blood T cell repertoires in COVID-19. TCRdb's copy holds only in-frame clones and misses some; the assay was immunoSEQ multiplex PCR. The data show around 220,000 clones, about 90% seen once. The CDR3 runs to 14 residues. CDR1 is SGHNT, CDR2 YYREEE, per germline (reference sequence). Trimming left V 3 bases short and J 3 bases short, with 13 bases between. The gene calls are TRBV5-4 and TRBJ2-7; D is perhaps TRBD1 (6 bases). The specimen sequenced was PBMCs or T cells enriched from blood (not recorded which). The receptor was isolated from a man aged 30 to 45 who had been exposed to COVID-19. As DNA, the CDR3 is TGTGCCAGCAGCTCTCCGGGACAAGACTACGAGCAGTACTTC. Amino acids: CASSSPGQDYEQYF.